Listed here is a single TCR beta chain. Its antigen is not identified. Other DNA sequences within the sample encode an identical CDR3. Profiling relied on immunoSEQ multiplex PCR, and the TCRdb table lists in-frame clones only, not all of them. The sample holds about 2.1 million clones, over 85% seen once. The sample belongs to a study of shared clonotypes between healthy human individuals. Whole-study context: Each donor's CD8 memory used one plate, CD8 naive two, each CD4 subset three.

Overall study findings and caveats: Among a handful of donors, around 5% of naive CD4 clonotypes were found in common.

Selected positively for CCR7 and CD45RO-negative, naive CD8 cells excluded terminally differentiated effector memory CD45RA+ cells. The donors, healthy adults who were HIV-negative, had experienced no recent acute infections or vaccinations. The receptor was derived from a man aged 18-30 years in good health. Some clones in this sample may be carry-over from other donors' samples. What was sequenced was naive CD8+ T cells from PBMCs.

Here the CDR3 reads CASSLVASGSSYEQYF. The CDR3 coding sequence is TGTGCCAGCAGCTTAGTGGCTAGCGGGAGCTCCTACGAGCAGTACTTC. The rearrangement uses TRBV11-2 and TRBJ2-7, with 10 bases matching TRBD2. The CDR3 extends over 16 amino acids. J gave up 0 bases and V 1 base, and 3 bases lay outside the gene matches. Looked up from germline, CDR1 is SGHAT and CDR2 is FQNNGV.